This paragraph covers one T cell receptor (beta chain) sequence. Its antigen remains undetermined. No qualities accompany the bases; no much larger clone lies one base away. The cohort comprised approximately 700 healthy bone marrow donors. All cohort members were sampled while nominally healthy, although unrecorded immune exposures were likely present. The donor tested CMV seronegative, placing the donor among the 350 to 400 seronegative members of the cohort. Each donor provided a peripheral blood sample, and peripheral blood mononuclear cells were used for TCR beta sequencing. The Qiagen DNeasy Blood Extraction Kit was used to extract genomic DNA from the blood cell samples. This entry belongs to a study of cytomegalovirus exposure and HLA in healthy donors listed by TCRdb under 2017. Background for the entire study: In an earlier analysis of around 540 of the donors, 276 Gb of sequence data and 95 million to 130 million unique TCR beta sequences from approximately 180 million T cells were reported. An early release that covered fewer than 800 HLA-typed donors contained approximately 320 gigabases of sequencing data and about 84 million unique TCR sequences. Of the roughly 400 genotyped donors, around 81% fell in the genetic ancestry cluster associated with self-reported Caucasian donors. The study was designed to test whether signatures of past pathogen exposure could be identified by cataloging public T cell receptors. Using immunosequencing, the study profiled T cell repertoires from 666 subjects and related those repertoires to cytomegalovirus serostatus. Along with the roughly 670-subject first cohort, a separate validation cohort of roughly 110 different subjects was used. High-throughput TCR immunosequencing, statistical association of individual TCRs with disease status, and machine learning were combined to predict cytomegalovirus infection status. To study patterns of TCR occurrence, a later analysis re-analyzed previously published TCR beta repertoires from around 700 donors and added high-resolution HLA genotyping. The later analysis used no new phenotypic data to find candidate immune exposures, relying instead on TCR beta sequences and their occurrence across donors. An earlier analysis of roughly 600 of the donors used high-throughput TCR beta sequencing to judge whether each TCR beta V gene segment behaved as functional or pseudogenic. Alongside the repertoire data, information on donor age, sex, ethnicity and CMV serostatus was compiled. A later genetic analysis took genome-wide SNP genotypes for about 55% of the roughly 700 donors and used that subset as a discovery cohort. All discovery cohort repertoires had been generated on a single sequencing platform. HLA typing covered class I and class II loci at four-digit resolution. The number of donors typed differed by locus, with about 629-640 for A, B, C, DRB1 and DQB1, around 560 for DQA1, 600 to 610 for DPA1, and under 490 for DPB1. A few DR-DQ haplotypes were handled as single units for association and clustering because linkage in the cohort was strong. On average, over 200,000 unique TCR beta nucleotide sequences were sequenced per donor among a few hundred genotyped donors of the cohort, with about 19% of those sequences being non-productive.

The germline V end is reduced by 4 bases and the J end by 4 bases; junction bases left unmatched: 12. The CDR3 goes from the cysteine to the phenylalanine over 16 residues. The only DNA kept is the CDR3, 48 bases in frame from the first base. In the germline V gene, CDR1 corresponds to SNHLY and CDR2 to FYNNEI. The library was made by the immunoSEQ multiplex PCR assay. For the multiplex PCR, a mixture combining 60 forward primers for TCR Vbeta segments and 13 reverse primers for TCR Jbeta segments was used. The CDR3 region of rearranged TCR beta genes was amplified from genomic DNA by a multiplex PCR assay. Amplified TCR beta libraries were sequenced as 87-base-pair reads on the Illumina HiSeq System. From the authors' description of their analysis: In a later analysis, some 80 million unique TCR beta chains were counted across the 690 or so repertoires, and roughly 9.9 million of these chains were shared by at least two donors. Raw reads were error-corrected and collapsed into unique sequences with a nearest-neighbor algorithm that merged closely related sequences to remove PCR and sequencing errors. Alignment of CDR3 sequences to IMGT reference sequences was used to assign V, D and J gene segments. For a sequence to be retained, a match of at least six nucleotides was required to both a V gene segment and a J gene segment. Rearrangements were called productive when the CDR3 lacked stop codons and stayed in frame with V and J; all others were non-productive. CDR3 was defined according to IMGT convention as the region running from the second conserved V-encoded cysteine to the conserved J-encoded phenylalanine. The earlier analysis of more than 450 of the donors excluded sequences that lacked an unambiguous match to a single V gene segment. In an earlier analysis of approximately 560 of the donors, a V segment was called functional when productive rearrangements were above 56.7%, and segregating when the standard deviation between donors exceeded 5%. A statistical classification framework was developed to diagnose cytomegalovirus status using the catalog of TCR beta chain sequences. In a later analysis, V and J genes were assigned by comparing TCR nucleotide sequences against IMGT/GENE-DB human TR gene sequences. A later analysis assigned CDR3 sequences and most-parsimonious VDJ recombination scenarios with the TCRdist pipeline. In a later analysis, each TCR beta chain was defined by its CDR3 amino acid sequence together with its V-gene family, and reads lacking a unique V-gene family were excluded. As a way to deal with suspected cross-contamination and a sequencing artifact, a later analysis dropped approximately 570 nucleotide sequences that were highly shared and had low generation probability. In a later analysis, a clonal expansion index for each public chain was calculated from normalized within-repertoire ranks of inferred template counts. In a later analysis, generation probabilities were computed with a VDJ recombination model fitted to out-of-frame rearrangements, and the resulting probabilities were checked against IGoR. A later analysis scored TCR-TCR, TCR-HLA and TCR-CMV co-occurrence with hypergeometric tests, applying a repertoire-size bias correction to TCR pairs. False discovery rates were estimated in a later analysis by permuting HLA or CMV assignments 20 times. A later analysis grouped co-occurring TCRs with DBSCAN, adding TCRdist sequence similarity when clustering within HLA-allele-positive subsets. Repertoires with fewer than 30,000 or more than 120,000 public chains, plus five repertoires with anomalous nucleotide sharing, were excluded from co-occurrence clustering. Here the immuneACCESS table is served through TCRdb, limited to in-frame sequences with V and J called. Missing clones are a known gap in these copies; in checked studies unresolved V genes cover under half, and the rest lacks a known reason. V and J calls and clone size are those listed in that table; D and trimming were worked out from the DNA. This sample is represented by about 160,000 clones; 65% to 85% of them were singletons. The top ten constitute 0.95% to 1.5% of the sample.

Study-level results and caveats: Most TCR sequences were observed very rarely across donors, whereas some public TCRs were present in many individuals. Some 15 rarely observed V segments, including chromosome 9 orphons, were excluded from the earlier analysis of a few hundred of the donors because counts were too low. A later analysis associated about 17,000 TCR beta sequences with specific HLA alleles at a false discovery rate of 0.05. The cohort was sequenced for TCR beta chains only, and without alpha or paired-chain data the features that could be detected were limited. The classifier was reported to diagnose cytomegalovirus status with high specificity and sensitivity in both the original and validation cohorts. An earlier analysis of approximately 500 of the donors showed that most TCR beta V segments appeared in productive rearrangements either about 87% or about 30% of the time, which broadly matched IMGT annotations. Compared with the roughly 700-donor mean, donors in an Asian-associated ancestry cluster had fewer N-insertions in productive TCRs, according to a later genetic analysis. Correlated functional status among segregating V segments might reflect linkage disequilibrium, but an unknown experimental factor could not be ruled out. A later analysis found that TCR association rates varied across HLA loci, with DRB1 alleles showing the most associated TCRs and HLA-C alleles the fewest. A group of highly shared sequence variants was considered likely to be a technical artifact of the sequencing pipeline. A later analysis reported that several top co-occurrence clusters appeared linked to parvovirus B19, influenza, CMV and Epstein-Barr virus. Immune exposure information for the cohort was limited to CMV serostatus. In a later analysis, HLA-associated TCR beta chains were found to be more clonally expanded and to have lower generation probabilities than equally common non-associated chains. In a later analysis, most CMV-associated TCR beta chains were found to appear HLA-restricted, with HLA associations seemingly driven largely by CMV exposure. The presence/absence analyses assumed that sequencing depth was roughly uniform across donors, and that assumption may not be true. In the study, approximately 160 TCR beta chains were listed as associated with cytomegalovirus. HLA typing was unavailable for some donors at each locus, so association tests used only the typed subset. When HLA alleles, especially DR and DQ, strongly co-occurred, TCR associations were difficult to assign to individual alleles. A few of the identified cytomegalovirus-associated TCR beta chains were confirmed in vitro to be specific for cytomegalovirus antigens. Because the 87-base-pair reads could not distinguish some IMGT-functional V segments, including TRBV6-2 and TRBV6-3, those segments were excluded. An association between a missense DCLRE1C variant and V-gene and J-gene trimming of TCR beta chains was found in a later genetic analysis and replicated in an independent cohort. A further reported finding was that TCR beta sequences accurately predicted the HLA-A and HLA-B alleles for most subjects in the first cohort. According to the authors, the approach could potentially be generalized to other disease states and immunological phenotypes.

The sequence came from a boy aged 2 to 10 in good health and CMV-seronegative. Sequencing was carried out using PBMCs. The rearrangement joined TRBV2 to TRBJ2-7; TRBD2 fits 8 bases in the junction. The bases read TGTGCCAGCAGTGTGAGGGGGACTAGGATTGTGTACGAGCAGTACTTC. Its protein is CASSVRGTRIVYEQYF.